Presented here are 29 T cell receptor beta chains from one specimen sequenced in a study of shared clonotypes between healthy human individuals. Some clones are missing from TCRdb's copy, which holds only in-frame ones; the method was immunoSEQ multiplex PCR. The table lists millions of clones, about 92% of them singletons. Sequenced sample: naive CD4+ T cells from PBMCs. Documented subset: CD45RA+ positively selected. The receptor set was obtained from a man younger than 30 in good health. Some clones in this sample may be carry-over from other donors' samples.

CDR3 protein: CASSLLGQGPGANVLTF. CDR3 bases: TGTGCCAGCAGTTTATTGGGACAGGGACCTGGGGCCAACGTCCTGACTTTC. This chain connects TRBV27 to TRBJ2-6, with 9 bases aligning to TRBD1. Germline V gene lookup returns CDR1 MNHEY and CDR2 SMNVEV (reference sequence). The CDR3 has 17 amino acids. V was clipped by 1 base and J by 2 bases; unmatched bases: 3.

V and J are TRBV19 and TRBJ2-5, with unresolved D. V dropped 0 bases and J dropped 7 bases, with 9 bases sitting between them. Germline V CDR1 and CDR2: LNHDA, SQIVND (reference sequence). This CDR3 is 13 amino acids long. The CDR3 protein is CASSIDPVGTQYF. The CDR3, as DNA: TGTGCCAGTAGTATAGATCCGGTGGGGACCCAGTACTTC.

The chain is built from TRBV29-1 and TRBJ2-7, with 12 bases aligning to TRBD2. Germline V gene lookup returns CDR1 SQVTM and CDR2 ANQGSEA. With 2 bases clipped from V and 4 bases from J, the junction kept 3 bases outside the gene matches. This CDR3 region has 14 residues. Here the CDR3 DNA reads TGCAGCGTTGAATTGACTAGCGGGAGATACGAGCAGTACTTC. Translation: CSVELTSGRYEQYF.

To note about this clone: The sample contains more than one DNA sequence encoding this CDR3. V and J are TRBV29-1 and TRBJ2-5; 7 bases are shared with TRBD1. With 2 bases clipped from V and 3 bases from J, the junction kept 3 bases outside the gene matches. The CDR3 is made up of 13 amino acids. Per the germline V gene, CDR1 is SQVTM and CDR2 is ANQGSEA. CDR3 sequence (DNA): TGCAGCGTTGAAACAGACAGGGAAGAGACCCAGTACTTC. It codes for CSVETDREETQYF.

The CDR3 sequence: CASRAEREKLFF. CDR3 DNA: TGTGCCAGCAGAGCGGAACGTGAAAAACTGTTTTTT. The V call is TRBV2, the J call TRBJ1-4; D is undetermined. Germline V gives CDR1 SNHLY, CDR2 FYNNEI. The V and J ends lost 6 bases and 7 bases respectively, with 9 bases between them. The CDR3 covers 12 residues.

V and J are TRBV28 and TRBJ1-4; tentatively, D is TRBD1 (6 bases). This CDR3 has 15 residues. Germline lookup yields CDR1 MDHEN and CDR2 SYDVKM. V dropped 5 bases and J dropped 8 bases, with 18 bases sitting between them. CDR3 residues: CASSGSQGRDEKLFF. As DNA, the CDR3 is TGTGCCAGCAGTGGGTCACAGGGCAGGGACGAAAAACTGTTTTTT.

The chain couples TRBV6-1 to TRBJ2-5; D unresolved. V lost 8 bases and J 2 bases, leaving 15 bases between the germline ends. This CDR3 has 14 residues. Germline V lookup: CDR1 MNHNS, CDR2 SASEGT. For the CDR3, the DNA is TGTGCCAGCTTTATCACACCCGCACAAGAGACCCAGTACTTC. As protein: CASFITPAQETQYF.

This chain links TRBV18 with TRBJ1-3, with 7 bases that match TRBD1. The junction had 6 bases not matched to a gene; V was cut back by 3 bases and J by 1 base. Germline CDR1 and CDR2: KGHSH and LQKENI. This CDR3 region has 16 residues. The CDR3 region has the DNA TGTGCCAGCTCACCTTATAAGGGGGCTTCTGGAAACACCATATATTTT. It translates to CASSPYKGASGNTIYF.

This clone has more than one count but fewer than ten. This chain links TRBV25-1 with TRBJ1-2; tentative D call: TRBD1 (5 bases). Germline V gene data show CDR1 as MGHDK and CDR2 as SYGVNS. The V end lost 0 bases, the J end lost 8 bases, and 13 bases lay between the germline ends. CDR3 size: 14 residues. The CDR3 reads CASSEYGTPGGYTF. The CDR3 DNA follows: TGTGCCAGCAGTGAATATGGGACCCCAGGGGGCTACACCTTC.

The chain carries TRBV11-2 and TRBJ2-1, with D unresolved. Germline V gene lookup returns CDR1 SGHAT and CDR2 FQNNGV. The CDR3 has 15 amino acids. V lost 0 bases, J lost 0 bases, and 6 bases lay in between. The CDR3 is CASSLESFSYNEQFF. The CDR3 DNA follows: TGTGCCAGCAGCTTAGAATCTTTCTCCTACAATGAGCAGTTCTTC. Supplemented by reference TRBV11-2 and TRBJ2-1, the full variable domain reads EAGVAQSPRYKIIEKRQSVAFWCNPISGHATLYWYQQILGQGPKLLIQFQNNGVVDDSQLPKDRFSAERLKGVDSTLKIQPAKLEDSAVYLCASSLESFSYNEQFFGPGTRLTVL.

V usage is TRBV28 and J usage is TRBJ2-7; 9 bases match TRBD1. The CDR3 loop spans 13 amino acids. The junction had 3 bases not matched to a gene; V was cut back by 4 bases and J by 5 bases. Germline lookup yields CDR1 MDHEN and CDR2 SYDVKM. The CDR3 loop is CASSSGQGHEQYF. The CDR3 region has the DNA TGTGCCAGCAGTTCGGGACAGGGCCACGAGCAGTACTTC. The variable domain in full, completed from reference TRBV28 and TRBJ2-7, reads DVKVTQSSRYLVKRTGEKVFLECVQDMDHENMFWYRQDPGLGLRLIYFSYDVKMKEKGDIPEGYSVSREKKERFSLILESASTNQTSMYLCASSSGQGHEQYFGPGTRLTVT.

This sequence joins TRBV13 and TRBJ2-2, with D possibly called TRBD1 or TRBD2 (5 bases each). CDR3 length equals 16 residues. Germline CDR1 and CDR2: PRHDT and FYEKMQ (reference sequence). V was clipped by 8 bases and J by 3 bases, with 19 bases between them. The CDR3 region has the DNA TGTGCCAGCCGCAACGACAGAGGGCGGGACACCGGGGAGCTGTTTTTT. Its translation is CASRNDRGRDTGELFF. The whole variable domain, filled in from reference TRBV13 and TRBJ2-2, reads AAGVIQSPRHLIKEKRETATLKCYPIPRHDTVYWYQQGPGQDPQFLISFYEKMQSDKGSIPDRFSAQQFSDYHSELNMSSLELGDSALYFCASRNDRGRDTGELFFGEGSRLTVL.

The chain joins TRBV28 to TRBJ2-1, with 8 bases fitting TRBD2. The CDR3 loop spans 16 amino acids. J was trimmed by 4 bases and V by 4 bases; bases with no gene match: 9. CDR1 MDHEN and CDR2 SYDVKM come from the germline V gene. DNA for the CDR3: TGTGCCAGCAGTTCCCGGGGTAGCGGGACTTACAATGAGCAGTTCTTC. As protein: CASSSRGSGTYNEQFF.

The rearrangement joins TRBV19 to TRBJ1-5, with D possibly TRBD1 on 5 matching bases. Germline-derived CDR1 and CDR2 are LNHDA and SQIVND (reference sequence). V was shortened by 5 bases and J by 9 bases, with 8 bases between the two germline ends. The CDR3 loop spans 11 amino acids. CDR3 sequence (DNA): TGTGCCAGTAGTTCGGGACGGCCCCAGCATTTT. It encodes CASSSGRPQHF.

CDR3 coding DNA: TGTGCCAGCAGCCTACCGGGACAGGGCTTCTCTGGGGCCAACGTCCTGACTTTC. Translating it yields CASSLPGQGFSGANVLTF. The chain has TRBV9 and TRBJ2-6; the match to TRBD1 covers 9 bases. The trim removed 4 bases at V and 0 bases at J, leaving 8 bases unmatched. Germline assignment: CDR1 SGDLS and CDR2 YYNGEE. The CDR3 contains 18 residues.

V usage is TRBV11-3 and J usage is TRBJ2-2; TRBD2 aligns across 10 bases. Trimming took 1 base from V and 7 from J; bases not matched to a gene: 6. The CDR3 runs to 16 residues. The germline V gene has CDR1 SGHNT and CDR2 YENEEA. The CDR3 sequence: CASSLVIAGGVGELFF. The CDR3 nucleotides are TGTGCCAGCAGCTTAGTCATAGCGGGAGGAGTCGGGGAGCTGTTTTTT.

This sequence joins TRBV2 and TRBJ2-1, with D maybe TRBD2 (6 bases). There are 14 residues in the CDR3. From germline, CDR1 is SNHLY and CDR2 FYNNEI. V was clipped by 7 bases and J by 4 bases, with 14 bases between them. CDR3 sequence reads: CASNRGSQYNEQFF. CDR3 DNA sequence: TGTGCCAGCAATCGGGGGAGCCAATACAATGAGCAGTTCTTC. The complete variable domain, with remaining parts taken from reference TRBV2 and TRBJ2-1, reads EPEVTQTPSHQVTQMGQEVILRCVPISNHLYFYWYRQILGQKVEFLVSFYNNEISEKSEIFDDQFSVERPDGSNFTLKIRSTKLEDSAMYFCASNRGSQYNEQFFGPGTRLTVL.

As for this clone: Additional DNA sequences in this sample encode the identical CDR3. The rearrangement joins TRBV6-5 to TRBJ1-5; D is ambiguous. Germline lookup yields CDR1 MNHEY and CDR2 SVGAGI. CDR3 length: 12 amino acids. The V end was cut by 5 bases, the J end by 0 bases, with 2 bases between. CDR3 DNA sequence: TGTGCCAGCAGTAATAGCAATCAGCCCCAGCATTTT. Translated: CASSNSNQPQHF.

The genes are TRBV4-1 and TRBJ1-4, with 7 bases that match TRBD1. From germline, CDR1 is MGHRA and CDR2 YSYEKL. Unmatched junction bases numbered 9, after V lost 3 bases and J lost 5 bases. This CDR3 comprises 16 residues. The CDR3 spells CASSQKGAQVNEKLFF. Written as DNA, the CDR3 is TGCGCCAGCAGCCAGAAGGGGGCCCAAGTCAATGAAAAACTGTTTTTT.

The chain combines TRBV7-2 with TRBJ1-2, with D perhaps TRBD1 (6 bases). The V end was cut by 5 bases, the J end by 7 bases, with 20 bases between. The germline gives CDR1 SGHTA, CDR2 FQGNSA. The CDR3 is made up of 15 amino acids. In DNA, the CDR3 is TGTGCCAGCAGCCCTGGGGGGGCGGGCTCTGGTGGCTACACCTTC. This gives the protein CASSPGGAGSGGYTF.

V and J are TRBV19 and TRBJ2-1; D gene uncertain. The CDR3 is made up of 13 amino acids. The ends were cut back, 5 bases at V and 0 bases at J, with 5 bases in the middle. Germline V gene data show CDR1 as LNHDA and CDR2 as SQIVND (reference sequence). This CDR3 reads CASSWGSYNEQFF. The CDR3 region has the DNA TGTGCCAGTAGTTGGGGCTCCTACAATGAGCAGTTCTTC.

The chain is built from TRBV9 and TRBJ1-1, with unresolved D. Looked up from germline, CDR1 is SGDLS and CDR2 is YYNGEE. Trimming shortened V by 1 base and J by 5 bases, and 18 bases separated the two germline ends. CDR3 length: 16 amino acids. CDR3 region: CASSVSPWFGETEAFF. In DNA, the CDR3 is TGTGCCAGCAGCGTAAGTCCCTGGTTTGGGGAAACTGAAGCTTTCTTT.

The chain couples TRBV7-2 to TRBJ2-3; D not certain. The CDR3 has 15 amino acids. CDR1 SGHTA and CDR2 FQGNSA come from the germline V gene. V was trimmed by 2 bases and J by 2 bases, leaving 11 bases between them. The CDR3 nucleotides read TGTGCCAGCAGCTTATATTACGGAACCACAGATACGCAGTATTTT. Its protein is CASSLYYGTTDTQYF.

This chain uses TRBV4-1 with TRBJ2-5, with D perhaps given as TRBD1 or TRBD2 (5 bases each). This CDR3 has 16 residues. Germline V gene sequence: CDR1 MGHRA, CDR2 YSYEKL. V lost 0 bases to trimming and J lost 10 bases, with 21 bases between them. CDR3 protein: CASSQDPQGVLGGQYF. The CDR3 DNA is TGCGCCAGCAGCCAAGACCCCCAGGGCGTGCTTGGGGGCCAGTACTTC.

This chain connects TRBV28 to TRBJ2-3, with a possible D match to TRBD2 (5 bases). This CDR3 region has 13 residues. Germline-derived CDR1 and CDR2 are MDHEN and SYDVKM. The V end was cut by 5 bases, the J end by 4 bases, with 10 bases between. The CDR3 sequence is CASSGLAPDTQYF. Written as DNA, the CDR3 is TGTGCCAGCAGTGGGCTAGCTCCAGATACGCAGTATTTT.

As to this clone: Other DNA variants within this sample encode the same CDR3. The chain combines TRBV28 with TRBJ2-7; D gene unclear. Germline CDR1 MDHEN, CDR2 SYDVKM. This CDR3 spans 11 amino acids. V was pared by 2 bases and J by 7 bases, with 6 bases between. CDR3 sequence: CASSLLGEQYF. CDR3 nucleotides: TGTGCCAGCAGTTTACTAGGGGAGCAGTACTTC.

The genes are TRBV5-1 and TRBJ1-1, with 7 bases aligning to TRBD1. This CDR3 spans 15 amino acids. With 0 bases clipped from V and 7 bases from J, the junction kept 9 bases outside the gene matches. Germline assignment: CDR1 SGHRS and CDR2 YFSETQ. CDR3 bases: TGCGCCAGCAGCTTGGGGGGCAAAGGGGGCGATGAAGCTTTCTTT. Translated, it gives CASSLGGKGGDEAFF. Combining the CDR3 with reference TRBV5-1 and TRBJ1-1 gives the whole variable domain KAGVTQTPRYLIKTRGQQVTLSCSPISGHRSVSWYQQTPGQGLQFLFEYFSETQRNKGNFPGRFSGRQFSNSRSEMNVSTLELGDSALYLCASSLGGKGGDEAFFGQGTRLTVV.

Of note for this clone: The sample contains more than one DNA sequence encoding this CDR3. The rearrangement joins TRBV18 to TRBJ2-7, with a tentative D call TRBD2 (5 bases). The length of the CDR3 is 14 residues. V lost 1 base to trimming and J lost 0 bases, with 7 bases between them. The V gene's germline CDR1 is KGHSH and CDR2 LQKENI. The CDR3 DNA follows: TGTGCCAGCTCACCACAGGGAGCCTCCTACGAGCAGTACTTC. This sequence encodes CASSPQGASYEQYF. Full variable domain (rest looked up from reference TRBV18 and TRBJ2-7): NAGVMQNPRHLVRRRGQEARLRCSPMKGHSHVYWYRQLPEEGLKFMVYLQKENIIDESGMPKERFSAEFPKEGPSILRIQQVVRGDSAAYFCASSPQGASYEQYFGPGTRLTVT.

This chain connects TRBV7-6 to TRBJ2-3; no clear D gene. V was trimmed by 5 bases and J by 2 bases, leaving 11 bases between them. The CDR3 sequence is 14 residues long. Per the germline V gene, CDR1 is SGHVS and CDR2 is FNYEAQ. The CDR3 DNA reads TGTGCCAGCAGCCCAGAAGAAAACACAGATACGCAGTATTTT. This translates into CASSPEENTDTQYF.